The sequence of this TCR beta chain was determined in a study of regulatory T cells in long-lasting Graves disease. Turning to the study itself: Treatment with antithyroid drugs for over 5 years, together with positive TSH receptor antibodies, meant persistent Graves' disease.

On this clonotype itself: Its target is not known.

The CDR3 has 12 residues. Germline assignment: CDR1 MNHEY and CDR2 SMNVEV (reference sequence). V gave up 7 bases and J gave up 12 bases, with 13 bases separating them. Overall study results and limits: The persistent group shared 2,741 public clonotypes, more than the roughly 990 shared by new patients. Rather than thyroid tissue, only peripheral blood underwent study.

Arm-PCR of CDR3 regions with iRepertoire HTBI primers generated TCR beta libraries. Each CDR3 protein gets one entry after TCRdb re-called the multiplex PCR reads with MiXCR. This table has 700,000 or so distinct CDR3 sequences, 25% to 35% appearing once. Noted time point: persistent/refractory GD, antithyroid drugs over 5 years with positive TRAb. Generation of the TCR library employed RNA extracted from PBMCs. This TCR was sampled from a female donor with Graves disease. The chain combines TRBV27 with TRBJ1-6, with D possibly TRBD1 on 5 matching bases. Sequenced here: peripheral blood mononuclear cells (PBMCs), sampled when the disease was refractory, from a patient treated with antithyroid drugs. The CDR3 protein is CASTRARGPLHF. The CDR3 coding sequence is TGTGCCAGCACCAGGGCCCGTGGACCCCTCCACTTT.